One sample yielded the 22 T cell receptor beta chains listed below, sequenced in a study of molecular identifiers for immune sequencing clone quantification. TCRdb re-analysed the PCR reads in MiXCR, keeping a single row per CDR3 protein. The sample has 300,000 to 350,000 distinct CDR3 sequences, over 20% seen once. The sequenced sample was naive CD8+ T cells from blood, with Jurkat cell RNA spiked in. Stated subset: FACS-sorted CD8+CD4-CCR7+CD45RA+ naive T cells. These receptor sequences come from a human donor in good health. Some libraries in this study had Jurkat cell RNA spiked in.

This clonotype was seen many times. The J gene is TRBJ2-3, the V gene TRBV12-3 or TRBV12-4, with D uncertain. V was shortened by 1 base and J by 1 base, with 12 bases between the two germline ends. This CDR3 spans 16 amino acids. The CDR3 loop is CASSLVGSLGTDTQYF. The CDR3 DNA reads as TGTGCCAGCAGTTTAGTCGGATCCTTAGGCACAGATACGCAGTATTTT.

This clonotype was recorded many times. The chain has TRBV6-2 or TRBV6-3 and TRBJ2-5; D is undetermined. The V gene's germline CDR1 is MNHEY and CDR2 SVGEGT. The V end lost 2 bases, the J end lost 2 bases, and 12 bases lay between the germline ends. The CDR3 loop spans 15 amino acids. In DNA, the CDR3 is TGTGCCAGCAGTTACGGAGTCCGGTTACAAGAGACCCAGTACTTC. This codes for CASSYGVRLQETQYF.

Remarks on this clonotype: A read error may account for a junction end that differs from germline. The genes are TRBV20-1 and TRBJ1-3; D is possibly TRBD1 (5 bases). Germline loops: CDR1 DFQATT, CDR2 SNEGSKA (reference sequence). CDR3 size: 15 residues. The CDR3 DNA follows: TGCAGTGCTAGAGAGGGGACGGGCTCTGGAGACACCATATATTTT. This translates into CSAREGTGSGDTIYF.

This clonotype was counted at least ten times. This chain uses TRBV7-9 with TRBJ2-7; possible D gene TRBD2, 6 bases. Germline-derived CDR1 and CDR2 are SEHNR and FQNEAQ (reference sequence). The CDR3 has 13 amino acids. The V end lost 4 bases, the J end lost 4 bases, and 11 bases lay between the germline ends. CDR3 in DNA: TGTGCCAGCAGCTGGTCGGGGGAGTACGAGCAGTACTTC. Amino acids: CASSWSGEYEQYF. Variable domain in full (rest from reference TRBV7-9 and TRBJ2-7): DTGVSQNPRHKITKRGQNVTFRCDPISEHNRLYWYRQTLGQGPEFLTYFQNEAQLEKSRLLSDRFSAERPKGSFSTLEIQRTEQGDSAMYLCASSWSGEYEQYFGPGTRLTVT.

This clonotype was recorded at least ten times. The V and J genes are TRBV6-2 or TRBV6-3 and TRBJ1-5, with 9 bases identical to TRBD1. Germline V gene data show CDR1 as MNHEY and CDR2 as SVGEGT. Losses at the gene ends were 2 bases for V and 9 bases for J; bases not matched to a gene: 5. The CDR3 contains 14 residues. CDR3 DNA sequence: TGTGCCAGCAGTTACACCGACAGGGGGACGCCCCAGCATTTT. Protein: CASSYTDRGTPQHF.

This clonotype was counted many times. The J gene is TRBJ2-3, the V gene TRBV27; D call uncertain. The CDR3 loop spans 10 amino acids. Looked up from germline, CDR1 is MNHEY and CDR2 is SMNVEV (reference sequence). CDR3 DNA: TGTGCAACTAAGGGAGATACGCAGTATTTT. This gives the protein CATKGDTQYF.

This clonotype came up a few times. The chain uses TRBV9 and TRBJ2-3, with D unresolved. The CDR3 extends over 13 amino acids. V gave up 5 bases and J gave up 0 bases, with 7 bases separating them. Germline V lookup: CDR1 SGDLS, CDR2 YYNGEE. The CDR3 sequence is CASRDGSTDTQYF. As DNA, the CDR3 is TGTGCCAGCAGAGACGGGAGCACAGATACGCAGTATTTT.

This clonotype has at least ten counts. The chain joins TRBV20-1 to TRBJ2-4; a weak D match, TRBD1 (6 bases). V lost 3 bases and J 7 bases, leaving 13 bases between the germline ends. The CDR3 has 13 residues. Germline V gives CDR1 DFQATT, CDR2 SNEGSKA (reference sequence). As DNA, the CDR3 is TGCAGTGCTAGCACAGGGTCTGTCAACATTCAGTACTTC. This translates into CSASTGSVNIQYF.

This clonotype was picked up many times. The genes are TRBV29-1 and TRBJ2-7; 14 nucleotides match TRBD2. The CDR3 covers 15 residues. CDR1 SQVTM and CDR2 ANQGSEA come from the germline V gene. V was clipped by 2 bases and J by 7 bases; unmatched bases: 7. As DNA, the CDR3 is TGCAGCGTTGAACAGGGGACTAGCGGGAGAGGAGAGCAGTACTTC. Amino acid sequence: CSVEQGTSGRGEQYF.

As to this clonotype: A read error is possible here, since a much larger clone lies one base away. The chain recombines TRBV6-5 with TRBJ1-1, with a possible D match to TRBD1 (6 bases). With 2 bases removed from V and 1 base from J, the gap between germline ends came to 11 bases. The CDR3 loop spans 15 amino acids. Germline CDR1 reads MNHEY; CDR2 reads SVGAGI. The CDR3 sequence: CASSYPPDRNTEAFF. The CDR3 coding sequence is TGTGCCAGCAGTTACCCCCCGGACAGGAACACTGAAGCTTTCTTT.

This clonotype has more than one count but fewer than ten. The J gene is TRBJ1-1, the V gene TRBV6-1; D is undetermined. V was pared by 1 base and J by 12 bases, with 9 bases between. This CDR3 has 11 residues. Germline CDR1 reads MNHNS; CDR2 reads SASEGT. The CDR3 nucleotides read TGTGCCAGCAGTGAAGGATTTAAAACTTTCTTT. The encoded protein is CASSEGFKTFF.

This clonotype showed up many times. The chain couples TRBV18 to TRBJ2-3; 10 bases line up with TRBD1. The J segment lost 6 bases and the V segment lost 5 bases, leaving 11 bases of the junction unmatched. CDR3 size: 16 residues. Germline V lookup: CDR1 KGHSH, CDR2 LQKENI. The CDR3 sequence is CASSSAGTGVQDTQYF. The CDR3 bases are TGTGCCAGCTCAAGTGCCGGGACAGGGGTGCAGGATACGCAGTATTTT.

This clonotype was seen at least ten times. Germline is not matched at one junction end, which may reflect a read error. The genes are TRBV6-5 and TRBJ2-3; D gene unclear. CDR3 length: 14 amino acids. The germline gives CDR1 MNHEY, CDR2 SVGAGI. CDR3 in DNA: TGTGCCAGCAGTTACGGCGGAAGCAGAGATACGCAGTATTTT. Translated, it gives CASSYGGSRDTQYF.

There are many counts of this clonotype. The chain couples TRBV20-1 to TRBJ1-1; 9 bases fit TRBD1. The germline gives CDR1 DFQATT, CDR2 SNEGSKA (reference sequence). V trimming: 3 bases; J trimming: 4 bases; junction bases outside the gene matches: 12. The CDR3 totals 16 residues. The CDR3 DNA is TGCAGTGCTAGTCATGACAGGACAGGGGTCTCCACTGAAGCTTTCTTT. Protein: CSASHDRTGVSTEAFF.

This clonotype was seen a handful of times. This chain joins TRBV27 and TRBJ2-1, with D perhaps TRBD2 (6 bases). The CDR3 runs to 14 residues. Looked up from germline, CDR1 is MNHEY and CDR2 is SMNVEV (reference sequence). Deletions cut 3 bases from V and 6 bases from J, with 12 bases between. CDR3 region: CASSLAGRSNEQFF. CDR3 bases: TGTGCCAGCAGTTTGGCGGGAAGGAGCAATGAGCAGTTCTTC.

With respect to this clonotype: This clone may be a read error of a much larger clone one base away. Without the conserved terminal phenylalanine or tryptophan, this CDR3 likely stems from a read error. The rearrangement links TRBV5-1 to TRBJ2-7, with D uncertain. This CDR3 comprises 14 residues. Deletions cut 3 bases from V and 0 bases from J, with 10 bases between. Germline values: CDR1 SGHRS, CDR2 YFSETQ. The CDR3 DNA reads TGCGCCAGCAGCTACTTAGTGAGCTCCTACGAGCAGTACCTC. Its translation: CASSYLVSSYEQYL.

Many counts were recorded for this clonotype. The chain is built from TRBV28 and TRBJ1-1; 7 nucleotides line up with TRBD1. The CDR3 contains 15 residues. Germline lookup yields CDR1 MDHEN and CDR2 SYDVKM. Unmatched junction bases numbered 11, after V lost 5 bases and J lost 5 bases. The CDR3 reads CASSATTGLVTEAFF. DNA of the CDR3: TGTGCCAGCAGTGCGACGACAGGGTTAGTAACTGAAGCTTTCTTT. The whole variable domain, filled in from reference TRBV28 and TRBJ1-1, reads DVKVTQSSRYLVKRTGEKVFLECVQDMDHENMFWYRQDPGLGLRLIYFSYDVKMKEKGDIPEGYSVSREKKERFSLILESASTNQTSMYLCASSATTGLVTEAFFGQGTRLTVV.

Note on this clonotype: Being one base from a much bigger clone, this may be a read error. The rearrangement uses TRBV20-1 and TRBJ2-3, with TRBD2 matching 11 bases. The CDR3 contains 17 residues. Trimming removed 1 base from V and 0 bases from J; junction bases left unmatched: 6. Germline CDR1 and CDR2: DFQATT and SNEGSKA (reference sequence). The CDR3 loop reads CSARATSGSASTDTQYF. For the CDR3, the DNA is TGCAGTGCTAGAGCTACTAGCGGGAGTGCCAGCACAGATACGCAGTATTTT.

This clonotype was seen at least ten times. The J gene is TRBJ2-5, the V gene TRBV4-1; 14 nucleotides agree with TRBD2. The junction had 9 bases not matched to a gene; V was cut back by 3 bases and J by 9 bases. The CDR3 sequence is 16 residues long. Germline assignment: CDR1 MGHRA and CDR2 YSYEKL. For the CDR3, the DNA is TGCGCCAGCAGCCACTGGACTAGCGGGGGGCAATTGGCCCAGTACTTC. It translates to CASSHWTSGGQLAQYF.

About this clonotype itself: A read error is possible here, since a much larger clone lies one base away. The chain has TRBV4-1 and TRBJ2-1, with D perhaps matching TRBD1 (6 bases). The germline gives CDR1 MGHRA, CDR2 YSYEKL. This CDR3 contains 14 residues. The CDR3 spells CVSSQDTGYDEQFF. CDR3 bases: TGCGTCAGCAGCCAAGATACAGGGTACGATGAGCAGTTCTTC.

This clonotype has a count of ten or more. The CDR3 reads CASSRIPGELFF. CDR3 nucleotide sequence: TGTGCCAGCAGCCGAATCCCCGGGGAGCTGTTTTTT. The chain employs TRBV13 and TRBJ2-2; D is undetermined. Germline lookup yields CDR1 PRHDT and CDR2 FYEKMQ (reference sequence). The CDR3 is 12 amino acids. V lost 5 bases and J lost 6, with 7 bases in between.

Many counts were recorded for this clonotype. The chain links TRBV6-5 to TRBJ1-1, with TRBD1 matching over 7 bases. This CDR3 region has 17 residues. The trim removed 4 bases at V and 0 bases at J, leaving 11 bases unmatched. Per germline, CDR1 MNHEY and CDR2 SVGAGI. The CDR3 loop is CASSLHPRQGMNTEAFF. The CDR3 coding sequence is TGTGCCAGCAGTTTACACCCGCGACAGGGAATGAACACTGAAGCTTTCTTT.